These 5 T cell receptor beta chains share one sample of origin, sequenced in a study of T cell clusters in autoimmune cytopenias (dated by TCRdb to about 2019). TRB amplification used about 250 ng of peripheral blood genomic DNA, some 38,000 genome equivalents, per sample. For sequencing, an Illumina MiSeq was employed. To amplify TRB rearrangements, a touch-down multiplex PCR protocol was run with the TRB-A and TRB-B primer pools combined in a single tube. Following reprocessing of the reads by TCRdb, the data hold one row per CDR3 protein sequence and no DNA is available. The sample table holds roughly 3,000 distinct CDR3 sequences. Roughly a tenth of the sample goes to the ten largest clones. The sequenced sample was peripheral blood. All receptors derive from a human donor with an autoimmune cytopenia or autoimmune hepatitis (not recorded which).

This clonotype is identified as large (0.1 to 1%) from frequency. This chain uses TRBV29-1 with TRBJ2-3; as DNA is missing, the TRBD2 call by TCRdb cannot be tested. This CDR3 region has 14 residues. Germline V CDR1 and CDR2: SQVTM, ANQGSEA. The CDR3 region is CSVARGGVTDTQYF.

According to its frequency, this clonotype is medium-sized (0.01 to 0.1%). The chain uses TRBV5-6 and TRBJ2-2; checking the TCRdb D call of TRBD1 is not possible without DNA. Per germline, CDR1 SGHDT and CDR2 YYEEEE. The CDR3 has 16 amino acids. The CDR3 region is CASSPRDRPNTGELFF.

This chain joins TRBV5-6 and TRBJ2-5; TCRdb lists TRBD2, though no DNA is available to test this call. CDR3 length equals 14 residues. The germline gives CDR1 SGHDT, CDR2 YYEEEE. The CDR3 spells CASSRGTSGGAQYF.

The CDR3 sequence: CASRVDSYGYTF. The chain uses TRBV10-2 and TRBJ1-2; TCRdb's assignment of TRBD1 cannot be checked, as there is no DNA. This CDR3 has 12 residues. Looked up from germline, CDR1 is WSHSY and CDR2 is SAAADI.

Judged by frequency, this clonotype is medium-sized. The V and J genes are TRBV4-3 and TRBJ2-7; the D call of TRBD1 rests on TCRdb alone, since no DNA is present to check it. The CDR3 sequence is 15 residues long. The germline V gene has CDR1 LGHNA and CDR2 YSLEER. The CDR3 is CASSHRQGLPYEQYF.